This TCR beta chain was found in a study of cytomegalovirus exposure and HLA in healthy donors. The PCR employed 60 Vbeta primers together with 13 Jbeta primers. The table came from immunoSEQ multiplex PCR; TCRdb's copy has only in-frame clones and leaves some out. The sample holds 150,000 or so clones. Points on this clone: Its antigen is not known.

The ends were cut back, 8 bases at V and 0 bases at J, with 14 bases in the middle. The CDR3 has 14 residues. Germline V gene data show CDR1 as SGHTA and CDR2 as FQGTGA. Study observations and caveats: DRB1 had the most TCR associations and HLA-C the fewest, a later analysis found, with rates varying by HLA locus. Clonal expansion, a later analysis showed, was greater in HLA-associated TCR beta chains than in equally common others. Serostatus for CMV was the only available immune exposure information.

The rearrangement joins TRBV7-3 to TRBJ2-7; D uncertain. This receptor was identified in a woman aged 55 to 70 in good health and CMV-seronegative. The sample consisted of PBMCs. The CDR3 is CASSLTSASYEQYF. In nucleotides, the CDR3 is TGTGCCAGCTCACTAACCTCTGCCTCCTACGAGCAGTACTTC.